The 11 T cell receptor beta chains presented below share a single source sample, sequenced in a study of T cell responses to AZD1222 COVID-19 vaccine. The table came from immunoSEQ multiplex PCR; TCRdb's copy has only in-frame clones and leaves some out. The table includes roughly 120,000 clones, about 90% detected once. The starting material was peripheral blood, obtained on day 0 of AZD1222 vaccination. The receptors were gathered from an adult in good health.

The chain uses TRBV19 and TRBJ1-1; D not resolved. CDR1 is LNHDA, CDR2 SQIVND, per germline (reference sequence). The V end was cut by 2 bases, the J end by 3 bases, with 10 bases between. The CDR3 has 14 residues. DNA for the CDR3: TGTGCCAGTAGTATAAGGTCAGGCGACACTGAAGCTTTCTTT. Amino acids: CASSIRSGDTEAFF.

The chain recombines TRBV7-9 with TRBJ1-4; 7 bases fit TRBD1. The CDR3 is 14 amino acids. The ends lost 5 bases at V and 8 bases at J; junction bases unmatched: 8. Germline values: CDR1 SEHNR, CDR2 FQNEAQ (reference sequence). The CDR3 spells CASSPGTVEEKLFF. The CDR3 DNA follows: TGTGCCAGCAGCCCAGGGACAGTGGAAGAAAAACTGTTTTTT.

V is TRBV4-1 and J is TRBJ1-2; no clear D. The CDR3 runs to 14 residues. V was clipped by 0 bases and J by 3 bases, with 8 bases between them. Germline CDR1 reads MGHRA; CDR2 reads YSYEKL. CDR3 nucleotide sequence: TGCGCCAGCAGCCAAGAAGGCAGGTACTATGGCTACACCTTC. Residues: CASSQEGRYYGYTF.

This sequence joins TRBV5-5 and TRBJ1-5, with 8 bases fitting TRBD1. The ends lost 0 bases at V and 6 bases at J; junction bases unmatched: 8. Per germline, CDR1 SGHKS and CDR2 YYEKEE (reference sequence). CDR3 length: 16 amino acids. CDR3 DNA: TGTGCCAGCAGCTTGGAGGCAGGGGGCTCTGCTCAGCCCCAGCATTTT. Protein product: CASSLEAGGSAQPQHF.

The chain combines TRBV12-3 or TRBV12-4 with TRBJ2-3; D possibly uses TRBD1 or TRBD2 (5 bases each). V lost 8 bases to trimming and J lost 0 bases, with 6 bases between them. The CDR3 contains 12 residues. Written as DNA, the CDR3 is TGTGCCAGCGGGGGTAGCACAGATACGCAGTATTTT. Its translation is CASGGSTDTQYF.

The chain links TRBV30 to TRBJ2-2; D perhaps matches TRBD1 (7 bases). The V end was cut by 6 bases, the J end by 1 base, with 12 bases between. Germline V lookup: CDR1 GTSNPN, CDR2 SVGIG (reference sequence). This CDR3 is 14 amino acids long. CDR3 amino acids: CACRGDMNTGELFF. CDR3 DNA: TGTGCCTGCAGGGGGGACATGAACACCGGGGAGCTGTTTTTT.

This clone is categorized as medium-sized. DNA for the CDR3: TGTGCCAGCAGTTTACCCCCAACGGTTGGCTACACCTTC. This translates into CASSLPPTVGYTF. The rearrangement joins TRBV28 to TRBJ1-2; D is ambiguous. Trimming removed 2 bases from V and 7 bases from J, with 11 bases in between. The germline gives CDR1 MDHEN, CDR2 SYDVKM. CDR3 size: 13 residues.

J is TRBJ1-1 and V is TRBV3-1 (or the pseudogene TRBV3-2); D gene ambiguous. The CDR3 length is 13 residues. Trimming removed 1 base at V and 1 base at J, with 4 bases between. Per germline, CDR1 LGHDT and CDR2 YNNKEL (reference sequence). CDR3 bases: TGTGCCAGCAGCCAAGGCAGGAACACTGAAGCTTTCTTT. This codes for CASSQGRNTEAFF.

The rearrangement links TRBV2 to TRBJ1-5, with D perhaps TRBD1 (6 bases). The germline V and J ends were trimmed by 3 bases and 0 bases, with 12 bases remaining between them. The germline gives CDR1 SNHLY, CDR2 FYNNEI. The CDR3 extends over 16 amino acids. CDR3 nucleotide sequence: TGTGCCAGCAGTGATTCCCGGACAGTTAGCAATCAGCCCCAGCATTTT. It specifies CASSDSRTVSNQPQHF. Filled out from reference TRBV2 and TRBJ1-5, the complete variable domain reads EPEVTQTPSHQVTQMGQEVILRCVPISNHLYFYWYRQILGQKVEFLVSFYNNEISEKSEIFDDQFSVERPDGSNFTLKIRSTKLEDSAMYFCASSDSRTVSNQPQHFGDGTRLSIL.

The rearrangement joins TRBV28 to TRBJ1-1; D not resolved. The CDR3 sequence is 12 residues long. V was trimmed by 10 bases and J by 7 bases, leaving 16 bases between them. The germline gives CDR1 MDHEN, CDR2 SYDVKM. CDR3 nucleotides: TGTGCCACCTCGGTGACATCATTTGAAGCTTTCTTT. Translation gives CATSVTSFEAFF.

CDR3 sequence: CASSLDPGGQGHEQYF. As DNA, the CDR3 is TGTGCCAGCAGCTTGGACCCTGGGGGACAGGGACACGAGCAGTACTTC. V and J are TRBV7-3 and TRBJ2-7, with TRBD1 matching 9 bases. The junction had 11 bases not matched to a gene; V was cut back by 3 bases and J by 5 bases. The length of the CDR3 is 16 residues. From germline, CDR1 is SGHTA and CDR2 FQGTGA.